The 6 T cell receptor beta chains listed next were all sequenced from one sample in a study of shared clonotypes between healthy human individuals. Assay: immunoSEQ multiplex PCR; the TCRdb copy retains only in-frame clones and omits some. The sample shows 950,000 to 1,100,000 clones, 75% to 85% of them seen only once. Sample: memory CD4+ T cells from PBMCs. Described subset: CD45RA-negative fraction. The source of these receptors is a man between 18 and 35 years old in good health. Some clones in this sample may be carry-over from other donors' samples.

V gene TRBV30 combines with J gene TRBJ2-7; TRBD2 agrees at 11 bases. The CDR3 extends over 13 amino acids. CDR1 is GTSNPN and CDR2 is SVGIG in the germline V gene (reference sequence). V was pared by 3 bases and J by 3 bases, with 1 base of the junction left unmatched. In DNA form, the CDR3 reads TGTGCCTGGAGCCTAGCGGGAGGCTACGAGCAGTACTTC. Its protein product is CAWSLAGGYEQYF.

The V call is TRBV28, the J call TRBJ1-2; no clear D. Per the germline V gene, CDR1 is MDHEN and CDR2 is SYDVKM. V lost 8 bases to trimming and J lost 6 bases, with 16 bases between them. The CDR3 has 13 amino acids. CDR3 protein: CASRWTVGNGYTF. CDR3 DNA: TGTGCCAGCCGGTGGACGGTGGGGAATGGCTACACCTTC.

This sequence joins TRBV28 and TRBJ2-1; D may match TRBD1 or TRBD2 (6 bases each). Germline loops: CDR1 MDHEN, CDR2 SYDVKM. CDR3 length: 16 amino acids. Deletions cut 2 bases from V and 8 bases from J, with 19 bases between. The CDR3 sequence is CASSLGGGALYHEQFF. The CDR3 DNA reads TGTGCCAGCAGTTTAGGGGGCGGGGCCCTTTACCATGAGCAGTTCTTC.

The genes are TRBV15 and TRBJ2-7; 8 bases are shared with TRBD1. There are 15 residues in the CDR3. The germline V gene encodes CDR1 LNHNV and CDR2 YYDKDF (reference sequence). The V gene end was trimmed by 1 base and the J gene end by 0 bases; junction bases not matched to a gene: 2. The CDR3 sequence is CATSRGQGASYEQYF. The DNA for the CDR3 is TGTGCCACCAGCAGAGGGCAGGGGGCCTCCTACGAGCAGTACTTC.

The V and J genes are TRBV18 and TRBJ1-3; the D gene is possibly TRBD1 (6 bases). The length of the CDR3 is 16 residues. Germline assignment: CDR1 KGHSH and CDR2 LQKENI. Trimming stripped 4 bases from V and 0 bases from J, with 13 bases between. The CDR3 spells CASSRGQMSSGNTIYF. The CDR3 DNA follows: TGTGCCAGCTCACGCGGACAGATGAGCTCTGGAAACACCATATATTTT.

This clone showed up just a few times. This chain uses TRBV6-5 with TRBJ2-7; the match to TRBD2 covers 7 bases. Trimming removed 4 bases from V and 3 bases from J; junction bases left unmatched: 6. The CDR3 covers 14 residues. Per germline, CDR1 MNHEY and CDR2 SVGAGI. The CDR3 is CASSWGGRGYEQYF. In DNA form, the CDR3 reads TGTGCCAGCAGTTGGGGCGGGAGAGGCTACGAGCAGTACTTC.